The T cell receptor (beta chain) described here comes from a study of shared clonotypes between healthy human individuals. Some clones are missing from TCRdb's copy, which holds only in-frame ones; the method was immunoSEQ multiplex PCR. The repertoire holds about 2.1 million clones, 93% seen once, with roughly 1.7% in the top ten. Positive CCR7 selection of CD45RO-negative cells yielded the naive CD8 cells, and terminally differentiated effector memory CD45RA+ cells were excluded. Germline-derived CDR1 and CDR2 are MDHEN and SYDVKM. V lost 5 bases to trimming and J lost 0 bases; unmatched junction nucleotides: 8. The CDR3 sequence is 17 residues long.

The TCR was taken from a young man in good health. Some clones in this sample may be carry-over from other donors' samples. Sequenced input: naive CD8+ T cells from PBMCs. This sequence joins TRBV28 and TRBJ1-5; 9 positions agree with TRBD1. The CDR3 loop reads CASSPQGAKGSNQPQHF. The DNA of the CDR3 is TGTGCCAGCAGTCCACAGGGGGCAAAAGGTAGCAATCAGCCCCAGCATTTT. The variable domain in full, with the rest retrieved from reference TRBV28 and TRBJ1-5, is DVKVTQSSRYLVKRTGEKVFLECVQDMDHENMFWYRQDPGLGLRLIYFSYDVKMKEKGDIPEGYSVSREKKERFSLILESASTNQTSMYLCASSPQGAKGSNQPQHFGDGTRLSIL.